The entry below gives a single T cell receptor (beta chain) sequence along with its context. Antigen specificity is unknown. The data were obtained in a study of shared clonotypes between healthy human individuals. The V gene's germline CDR1 is GTSNPN and CDR2 SVGIG (reference sequence). The germline V and J ends were trimmed by 3 bases and 6 bases, with 12 bases remaining between them. This CDR3 spans 13 amino acids. CD45RO-negative cells were positively selected for CCR7, leaving out terminally differentiated effector memory CD45RA+ cells. The data were produced by immunoSEQ multiplex PCR, yet TCRdb's version contains in-frame clones alone and is incomplete. The table records over 2 million clones, about 95% of them present only once. Study outcomes and limitations: Some clonotypes were shared by all four sorted-subset donors, while others were not shared. The non-shared ones had lower generation probabilities than the shared ones.

This sequence originates from a man aged 18-30 years in good health. The chain has TRBV30 and TRBJ2-1; perhaps TRBD2 as D (6 bases). Material: naive CD8+ T cells sorted from blood. Here the CDR3 DNA reads TGTGCCTGGAGCTCTAGCGTTTTCAATGAGCAGTTCTTC. It is translated as CAWSSSVFNEQFF. The variable domain in full, with the rest retrieved from reference TRBV30 and TRBJ2-1, is SQTIHQWPATLVQPVGSPLSLECTVEGTSNPNLYWYRQAAGRGLQLLFYSVGIGQISSEVPQNLSASRPQDRQFILSSKKLLLSDSGFYLCAWSSSVFNEQFFGPGTRLTVL.